This T cell receptor (beta chain) was obtained from a study of cytomegalovirus exposure and HLA in healthy donors. Study-wide context: A prior analysis found 117 million unique TCR beta sequences from roughly 180 million T cells. The study, taken as a whole, reports: TCR beta sequences reportedly predicted the HLA-A and HLA-B alleles of most subjects accurately.

The table lists this clone with a few counts. The antigen is unknown. Each donor was healthy, and each was a bone marrow donor. CDR1 is GTSNPN and CDR2 is SVGIG in the germline V gene (reference sequence). V gave up 0 bases and J gave up 1 base, with 4 bases separating them. The CDR3 sequence is 12 residues long. Vbeta (60) and Jbeta (13) primers were used in the PCR. Produced via immunoSEQ multiplex PCR; TCRdb's table is partial and in-frame only. The sample lists around 200,000 clones, 75% to 90% occurring once. Sequencing was done on a sample of PBMCs. The V gene is TRBV30, the J gene TRBJ2-7; D remains unclear. The source of this sequence is a boy under 18 in good health and CMV-seronegative. The CDR3 bases are TGTGCCTGGAGTGTATTATCCTACGAGCAGTACTTC. Translation gives CAWSVLSYEQYF.